The clone carrying this T cell receptor (beta chain) was recorded only once. No antigen is known for it. The sample originates from a study of graft-versus-host responses after intestinal transplantation. Study details: In this cohort, recipients had multivisceral, liver-intestinal, or isolated intestinal transplants. General study results and limits: Maximum circulating GvH clone levels tracked with early post-transplant HvG decreases. Analysis identified GvH clones in recipient marrow, with some appearing first in ileum or blood.

The CDR3 runs 15 residues. In germline, CDR1 is MGHRA, CDR2 YSYEKL. The V end lost 1 base, the J end lost 1 base, and 10 bases lay between the germline ends. Libraries were prepared by immunoSEQ multiplex PCR; TCRdb keeps only in-frame clonotypes and omits some of them. The sample holds about 97,000 clones, 80% to 95% seen once. This sequence originates from a human patient who received an intestinal transplant, so some T cells may come from the graft donor. The chain is built from TRBV4-1 and TRBJ1-1; perhaps TRBD1 as D (5 bases). Sequencing was performed on PBMCs, taken just under 460 days after intestinal transplant. The CDR3 nucleotides are TGCGCCAGCAGCCAAGCTGTCGGGGGGAACACTGAAGCTTTCTTT. Encoded protein: CASSQAVGGNTEAFF.